This T cell receptor beta chain derives from a study of T cell repertoires in cytomegalovirus infection. This clonotype has more than one count but fewer than ten. The antigen is undetermined. Each CDR3 protein is one row after TCRdb ran MiXCR on the reads. This table holds nearly 700,000 distinct CDR3 sequences, around 31% found once. The TCR comes from a human donor in good health (CMV status not recorded). Some clones in this sample may be carry-over from other donors' samples. The sequencing used cultured PBMCs, collected from culture after CMV antigen stimulation.

CDR3 DNA: TGTGCCACCATCCTACCGGGACAGAGCGTCCACGAGCAGTACTTC. Protein sequence: CATILPGQSVHEQYF. The chain uses TRBV24-1 and TRBJ2-7; 7 positions agree with TRBD1. The CDR3 contains 15 residues. Unmatched junction bases numbered 14, after V lost 8 bases and J lost 5 bases. Germline CDR1 and CDR2: KGHDR and SFDVKD.